A selection of T cell receptor beta chains follows, all from one sample in a study of identical twins. TCRdb called the 5' RACE reads again in MiXCR, with one record for every CDR3 protein. The profile shows about 660,000 distinct CDR3 sequences, 8.6% of them singletons. These sequences were also reported in another study, on yellow fever vaccine responses in identical twins.

Sequencing was performed on PBMCs. The origin of the receptors is a woman aged 18-29 years in good health. Each CDR3 is given with its conserved first and last residue. D genes are given only for firm matches. Clone size is given for some rows only: seen once, a few or many times, or a class if the clone is expanded.

V gene: TRBV4-3; CDR3 length: 15; clone size: many; J gene: TRBJ2-7; D gene: TRBD2; CDR3 protein: CASSQRERGDYEQYF; CDR3 DNA: TGCGCCAGCAGCCAAAGAGAGCGGGGGGACTACGAGCAGTACTTC
V gene: TRBV7-2; CDR3 length: 17; clone size: .; J gene: TRBJ2-4; D gene: TRBD2; CDR3 protein: CASSPIGLAGGRDIQYF; CDR3 DNA: TGTGCCAGCAGCCCGATAGGATTAGCGGGGGGCAGGGACATTCAGTACTTC
V gene: TRBV29-1; CDR3 length: 11; clone size: many; J gene: TRBJ1-2; D gene: .; CDR3 protein: CSVGANYGYTF; CDR3 DNA: TGCAGCGTTGGAGCTAACTATGGCTACACCTTC
V gene: TRBV7-2; CDR3 length: 14; clone size: .; J gene: TRBJ2-7; D gene: TRBD2; CDR3 protein: CASTPAGLPYEQYF; CDR3 DNA: TGTGCCAGCACTCCAGCGGGACTACCCTACGAGCAGTACTTC
V gene: TRBV28; CDR3 length: 13; clone size: few; J gene: TRBJ2-3; D gene: .; CDR3 protein: CASCLPNTDTQYF; CDR3 DNA: TGTGCCAGCTGCTTGCCTAACACAGATACGCAGTATTTT
V gene: TRBV14; CDR3 length: 14; clone size: .; J gene: TRBJ1-1; D gene: .; CDR3 protein: CASSQVLGDTEAFF; CDR3 DNA: TGTGCCAGCAGCCAAGTATTAGGGGACACTGAAGCTTTCTTT
V gene: TRBV7-9; CDR3 length: 15; clone size: .; J gene: TRBJ2-7; D gene: TRBD2; CDR3 protein: CASSPGTSGPYEQYF; CDR3 DNA: TGTGCCAGCAGCCCGGGGACTAGCGGTCCCTACGAGCAGTACTTC
V gene: TRBV6-5; CDR3 length: 16; clone size: .; J gene: TRBJ2-1; D gene: TRBD2; CDR3 protein: CASSFPGTSGNNEQFF; CDR3 DNA: TGTGCCAGCAGTTTTCCCGGGACTAGCGGAAACAATGAGCAGTTCTTC
V gene: TRBV24-1; CDR3 length: 16; clone size: .; J gene: TRBJ2-2; D gene: .; CDR3 protein: CATSDLSGAWTGELFF; CDR3 DNA: TGTGCCACCAGTGATTTGTCCGGGGCTTGGACCGGGGAGCTGTTTTTT
V gene: TRBV9; CDR3 length: 14; clone size: few; J gene: TRBJ1-5; D gene: .; CDR3 protein: CASSPTPSNQPQHF; CDR3 DNA: TGTGCCAGCAGCCCGACCCCCTCCAATCAGCCCCAGCATTTT
V gene: TRBV7-9; CDR3 length: 15; clone size: few; J gene: TRBJ2-3; D gene: TRBD2; CDR3 protein: CASSAGDRSFDTQYF; CDR3 DNA: TGTGCCAGCAGCGCGGGGGACCGTTCCTTTGATACGCAGTATTTT
V gene: TRBV7-3; CDR3 length: 15; clone size: .; J gene: TRBJ2-7; D gene: .; CDR3 protein: CASSLQPGAYYEQYF; CDR3 DNA: TGTGCCAGCAGCCTACAGCCCGGGGCCTACTACGAGCAGTACTTC
V gene: TRBV14; CDR3 length: 15; clone size: .; J gene: TRBJ2-1; D gene: TRBD2; CDR3 protein: CASSQRRGGTNEQFF; CDR3 DNA: TGTGCCAGCAGCCAACGGCGGGGGGGAACGAATGAGCAGTTCTTC
V gene: TRBV7-9; CDR3 length: 15; clone size: many; J gene: TRBJ2-5; D gene: .; CDR3 protein: CASSPQEPGLETQYF; CDR3 DNA: TGTGCCAGCAGCCCACAGGAGCCGGGACTAGAGACCCAGTACTTC
V gene: TRBV29-1; CDR3 length: 13; clone size: many; J gene: TRBJ1-3; D gene: .; CDR3 protein: CSVRIASGNTIYF; CDR3 DNA: TGCAGCGTTCGAATTGCCTCTGGAAACACCATATATTTT
V gene: TRBV9; CDR3 length: 13; clone size: few; J gene: TRBJ2-5; D gene: .; CDR3 protein: CASSERVDRTQYF; CDR3 DNA: TGTGCCAGCTCAGAACGGGTTGATAGGACCCAGTACTTC
V gene: TRBV7-2; CDR3 length: 13; clone size: few; J gene: TRBJ2-7; D gene: .; CDR3 protein: CASSATRFYEQYF; CDR3 DNA: TGTGCCAGCAGCGCGACTAGGTTCTACGAGCAGTACTTC
V gene: TRBV7-2; CDR3 length: 15; clone size: .; J gene: TRBJ2-7; D gene: .; CDR3 protein: CASSLGLGQPYEQYF; CDR3 DNA: TGTGCCAGCAGCTTAGGTCTAGGACAGCCCTACGAGCAGTACTTC
V gene: TRBV7-2; CDR3 length: 15; clone size: few; J gene: TRBJ2-7; D gene: .; CDR3 protein: CASSLRRGASYEQYF; CDR3 DNA: TGTGCCAGCAGCTTACGACGGGGGGCCTCCTACGAGCAGTACTTC
V gene: TRBV12-3/TRBV12-4; CDR3 length: 16; clone size: many; J gene: TRBJ1-5; D gene: TRBD1; CDR3 protein: CASSPGEGGINQPQHF; CDR3 DNA: TGTGCCAGCAGTCCCGGGGAAGGGGGCATCAATCAGCCCCAGCATTTT
V gene: TRBV7-2; CDR3 length: 16; clone size: .; J gene: TRBJ2-3; D gene: .; CDR3 protein: CASTNPGDSSFDTQYF; CDR3 DNA: TGTGCCAGCACCAACCCTGGGGACTCCTCTTTCGATACGCAGTATTTT
V gene: TRBV7-9; CDR3 length: 16; clone size: .; J gene: TRBJ1-5; D gene: .; CDR3 protein: CASSPSDGNSNQPQHF; CDR3 DNA: TGTGCCAGCAGCCCCAGCGACGGGAATAGCAATCAGCCCCAGCATTTT
V gene: TRBV5-1; CDR3 length: 15; clone size: few; J gene: TRBJ2-7; D gene: TRBD1; CDR3 protein: CASSVGQGKTYEQYF; CDR3 DNA: TGCGCCAGCAGCGTGGGACAGGGAAAGACCTACGAGCAGTACTTC
V gene: TRBV6-2/TRBV6-3; CDR3 length: 11; clone size: .; J gene: TRBJ1-1; D gene: .; CDR3 protein: CASITYTEAFF; CDR3 DNA: TGTGCCAGCATAACATACACTGAAGCTTTCTTT